Included here is one TCR beta chain sequence, with context. This sample was included in a study of technical replicates of blood from several donors. Some clones are missing from TCRdb's copy, which holds only in-frame ones; the method was immunoSEQ multiplex PCR. Here the sample spans around 83,000 clones, 94% being singletons. CDR1 and CDR2 from the germline V gene are MNHEY and SVGAGI. The CDR3 is 13 residues long. V was clipped by 10 bases and J by 6 bases; unmatched bases: 6. Sequencing was performed on T cells isolated from PBMCs. This chain links TRBV6-5 with TRBJ2-1, with TRBD1 matching over 10 bases. The sequence was collected from a human donor in good health. The CDR3 sequence: CATLGQGINEQFF. DNA of the CDR3: TGTGCCACACTGGGACAGGGGATCAATGAGCAGTTCTTC.